A selection of T cell receptor beta chains follows, all from one sample in a study of blood T cell repertoires in COVID-19. The data were produced by immunoSEQ multiplex PCR, yet TCRdb's version contains in-frame clones alone and is incomplete. Among over 200,000 clones listed, over 75% were seen once. Sequencing was done on a sample of peripheral blood. Receptors originate from a human donor in a cohort sampled during active COVID-19. CDR3s include the opening cysteine and the closing phenylalanine or tryptophan. Size tells how often a clone was seen (once, few, many) or the class of an expanded clone, and some rows leave it out.

CASLSGSSYEQYF,TRBV6-5,.,TRBJ2-7
CASSQGTGFNEKLFF,TRBV4-3,once,TRBJ1-4
CSVRTGLPGEQYF,TRBV29-1,.,TRBJ2-7
CASSYPTGEGYTF,TRBV6-5,few,TRBJ1-2
CAISEDRGHGYTF,TRBV10-3,.,TRBJ1-2
CSARDLETQYF,TRBV20-1,.,TRBJ2-5
CASSFPGGSASSYNEQFF,TRBV7-9,.,TRBJ2-1
CAIKPSGSYHGELFF,TRBV10-3,.,TRBJ2-2
CASSYGRANQPQHF,TRBV6-2/TRBV6-3,.,TRBJ1-5
CASSQIRQGAEEAFF,TRBV4-3,.,TRBJ1-1
CASSQVGREYEQYF,TRBV4-2,few,TRBJ2-7
CASSLRSGSDTQYF,TRBV27,medium-sized,TRBJ2-3
CASSLTGGGNTIYF,TRBV28,.,TRBJ1-3
CASRYVGGSTEAFF,TRBV6-5,.,TRBJ1-1
CASSFTSGNTGELFF,TRBV7-9,.,TRBJ2-2
CASSRLNQPQHF,TRBV5-6,few,TRBJ1-5
CAWSVRSEQFF,TRBV30,few,TRBJ2-1
CSGQRGVQETQYF,TRBV29-1,once,TRBJ2-5